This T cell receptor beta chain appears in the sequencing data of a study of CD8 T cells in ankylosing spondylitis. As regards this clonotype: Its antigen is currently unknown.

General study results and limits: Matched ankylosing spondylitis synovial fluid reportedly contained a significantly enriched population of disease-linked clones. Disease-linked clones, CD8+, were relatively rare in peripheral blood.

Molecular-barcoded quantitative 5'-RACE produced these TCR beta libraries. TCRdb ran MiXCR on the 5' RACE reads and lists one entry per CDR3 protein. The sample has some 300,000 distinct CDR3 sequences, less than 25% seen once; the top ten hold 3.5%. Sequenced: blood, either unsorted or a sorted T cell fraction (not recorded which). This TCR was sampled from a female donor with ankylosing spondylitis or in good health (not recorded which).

CDR3 in DNA: TGTGCCAGCTCCTCTCTCGGTCTCCACACAGATACGCAGTATTTT. This codes for CASSSLGLHTDTQYF. The chain carries TRBV6-4 and TRBJ2-3; no reliable D call. The CDR3 has 15 residues. The V and J ends lost 8 bases and 2 bases respectively, with 17 bases between them. Germline loops: CDR1 MRHNA, CDR2 SNTAGT.